These 28 T cell receptor beta chains originate from one sample sequenced in a study of T cells after yellow fever vaccination. From the 5' RACE reads, TCRdb called clonotypes with MiXCR, one entry per CDR3 protein. This sample has about 320,000 distinct CDR3 sequences, with 4% to 5.5% found just once. The sample consisted of PBMCs, taken 15 days after the yellow fever booster vaccination. These receptors all stem from a man aged 18-30 years who received the YFV17D yellow fever vaccine.

This clonotype was seen a few times. The CDR3 DNA follows: TGTGCCAGCAGTTTAGCTGGCCCCTCTTACGGCTACACCTTC. Translated: CASSLAGPSYGYTF. The J gene is TRBJ1-2, the V gene TRBV28; D call uncertain. V lost 2 bases, J lost 8 bases, and 15 bases lay in between. Germline loops: CDR1 MDHEN, CDR2 SYDVKM. This CDR3 has 14 residues.

This chain uses TRBV6-5 with TRBJ2-7, with a tentative D call TRBD2 (6 bases). CDR1 is MNHEY and CDR2 is SVGAGI in the germline V gene. The CDR3 contains 15 residues. Trimming left V 5 bases short and J 4 bases short, with 18 bases between. The CDR3 reads CASSKDYPASYEQYF. The CDR3 region has the DNA TGTGCCAGCAGTAAGGACTACCCGGCTTCTTACGAGCAGTACTTC.

This clonotype was counted a few times. The chain couples TRBV6-5 to TRBJ2-7; the D call may be TRBD1 or TRBD2 (7 bases each). V was clipped by 5 bases and J by 4 bases, with 18 bases between them. Per the germline V gene, CDR1 is MNHEY and CDR2 is SVGAGI. The CDR3 sequence is 15 residues long. CDR3 in amino acids: CASSPRGGGSYEQYF. DNA of the CDR3: TGTGCCAGCAGTCCCCGGGGAGGGGGCTCTTACGAGCAGTACTTC.

This clonotype was counted a few times. J is TRBJ2-5 and V is TRBV20-1; TRBD2 agrees at 10 bases. CDR1 DFQATT and CDR2 SNEGSKA come from the germline V gene (reference sequence). The CDR3 runs 14 residues. Trimming removed 5 bases from V and 4 bases from J; junction bases left unmatched: 7. The CDR3 DNA is TGCAGTGCTTTTCTAGCGGGGGCGGGAGAGACCCAGTACTTC. It is translated as CSAFLAGAGETQYF.

This clonotype showed up just a few times. The rearrangement uses TRBV7-9 and TRBJ1-4; TRBD1 agrees at 7 bases. Germline-derived CDR1 and CDR2 are SEHNR and FQNEAQ (reference sequence). V shed 2 bases, J shed 5 bases, and the junction held 8 bases outside the gene matches. The CDR3 covers 16 residues. The CDR3 is CASSLREGAQNEKLFF. In nucleotides, the CDR3 is TGTGCCAGCAGCTTAAGAGAGGGGGCACAGAATGAAAAACTGTTTTTT.

This clonotype appeared a few times. This chain links TRBV7-2 with TRBJ2-2; 7 bases fit TRBD2. The CDR3 extends over 16 amino acids. With 4 bases clipped from V and 3 bases from J, the junction kept 8 bases outside the gene matches. Germline CDR1 reads SGHTA; CDR2 reads FQGNSA. This CDR3 reads CASSSSSGAHTGELFF. Here the CDR3 DNA reads TGTGCCAGCAGCTCTTCAAGCGGGGCCCACACCGGGGAGCTGTTTTTT.

This clonotype was observed at least ten times. The rearrangement uses TRBV5-1 and TRBJ2-7; D tentatively reads TRBD1 or TRBD2 (5 bases each). The length of the CDR3 is 17 residues. Germline-derived CDR1 and CDR2 are SGHRS and YFSETQ. V shed 0 bases and J shed 7 bases, with 23 bases lying between them. The CDR3 DNA reads TGCGCCAGCAGCTTGGGGCAGCTGGGGGACGTCGTTGGGGAGCAGTACGTC. Translated, it gives CASSLGQLGDVVGEQYV.

This clonotype was seen repeatedly, ten times or more. The chain combines TRBV5-1 with TRBJ1-1, with a tentative D call TRBD1 (5 bases). Germline values: CDR1 SGHRS, CDR2 YFSETQ. V lost 4 bases and J lost 0, with 13 bases in between. CDR3 length: 15 amino acids. The CDR3 DNA is TGCGCCAGCAGCCCTTTGACAGCCTTGAACACTGAAGCTTTCTTT. Its protein is CASSPLTALNTEAFF.

This clonotype was detected a few times. This chain connects TRBV3-1 to TRBJ2-1; 8 nucleotides align to TRBD2. Germline V CDR1 and CDR2: LGHDT, YNNKEL (reference sequence). The CDR3 consists of 15 residues. The V segment lost 6 bases and the J segment 2 bases; nucleotides outside the gene matches: 6. The chain's CDR3 is CASRPTGGAYNEQFF. In DNA form, the CDR3 reads TGTGCCAGCAGACCAACCGGGGGGGCCTACAATGAGCAGTTCTTC.

This sequence joins TRBV20-1 and TRBJ2-1, with TRBD2 identical over 7 bases. The CDR3 length is 11 residues. After removal of 3 bases from V and 9 bases from J, the junction contained 2 bases not matched to a gene. Germline V CDR1 and CDR2: DFQATT, SNEGSKA (reference sequence). The DNA for the CDR3 is TGCAGTGCTAGGGGGGGGAGTGAGCAGTTCTTC. It specifies CSARGGSEQFF.

Remarks on this clonotype: A much bigger clone sits one base away, suggesting this may be a read error. This rearrangement joins TRBV7-6 to TRBJ2-1; D possibly corresponds to TRBD2 (6 bases). The CDR3 extends over 17 amino acids. Germline-derived CDR1 and CDR2 are SGHVS and FNYEAQ. The CDR3 nucleotides are TGTGCCAGCAGCTTAGTCGTCGGGACTTTTACCTACCATGAGCAGTTCTTC. This translates into CASSLVVGTFTYHEQFF.

This clonotype has only a few counts. The V gene is TRBV12-3 or TRBV12-4, the J gene TRBJ1-1; tentative D call: TRBD1 (5 bases). The CDR3 runs 13 residues. The V end was cut by 3 bases, the J end by 5 bases, with 10 bases between. The CDR3 sequence: CASSFNAGTEAFF. The CDR3 DNA follows: TGTGCCAGCAGTTTTAATGCAGGGACTGAAGCTTTCTTT.

In this sample, this clonotype turned up many times. This chain joins TRBV27 and TRBJ2-6; D gene unclear. From germline, CDR1 is MNHEY and CDR2 SMNVEV (reference sequence). Trimming took off 5 bases at V and 2 bases at J, with 16 bases between the two ends. The CDR3 is made up of 17 amino acids. This CDR3 is CASSPMVGVAGANVLTF. The CDR3 bases are TGTGCCAGCAGTCCCATGGTGGGTGTCGCTGGGGCCAACGTCCTGACTTTC.

This clonotype was recorded a few times. This chain links TRBV6-1 with TRBJ2-7; D is undetermined. Deletions cut 2 bases from V and 0 bases from J, with 5 bases between. CDR3 size: 13 residues. Germline values: CDR1 MNHNS, CDR2 SASEGT. The CDR3: CASSERNSYEQYF. The CDR3, as DNA: TGTGCCAGCAGTGAACGGAACTCCTACGAGCAGTACTTC.

This clonotype appeared a few times. The V call is TRBV12-3 or TRBV12-4, the J call TRBJ2-5; tentative D call: TRBD1 (6 bases). Trimming removed 6 bases from V and 7 bases from J, with 18 bases in between. The CDR3 loop spans 14 amino acids. The CDR3 region has the DNA TGTGCCAGCAGCACTGGGGGCCGAGGGGGGACCCAGTACTTC. Protein: CASSTGGRGGTQYF.

The table lists this clonotype with many counts. The chain employs TRBV28 and TRBJ1-2; 8 nucleotides match TRBD1. CDR3 length: 15 amino acids. Unmatched junction bases numbered 10, after V lost 6 bases and J lost 4 bases. Germline V gene sequence: CDR1 MDHEN, CDR2 SYDVKM. The CDR3 nucleotides are TGTGCCAGCAGCGGGGGACAGGTCCCTTTCTATGGCTACACCTTC. Translation: CASSGGQVPFYGYTF.

This clonotype was seen only a few times. V usage is TRBV28 and J usage is TRBJ2-3; D is unresolved. There are 10 residues in the CDR3. Germline values: CDR1 MDHEN, CDR2 SYDVKM. The V end lost 7 bases, the J end lost 8 bases, and 7 bases lay between the germline ends. The DNA of the CDR3 is TGTGCCAGCATGAGAGTTACGCAGTATTTT. It encodes CASMRVTQYF.

This clonotype was found many times. The rearrangement joins TRBV12-3 or TRBV12-4 to TRBJ2-2; 13 positions agree with TRBD2. The J segment lost 4 bases and the V segment lost 6 bases, leaving 2 bases of the junction unmatched. The CDR3 sequence is 15 residues long. This chain's CDR3 is CASSRTSGGTGELFF. The CDR3 DNA is TGTGCCAGCAGCCGGACTAGCGGGGGCACCGGGGAGCTGTTTTTT.

In this sample, this clonotype turned up many times. The chain is built from TRBV5-5 and TRBJ1-3; TRBD1 might be the D (6 bases). Trimming stripped 3 bases from V and 0 bases from J, with 19 bases between. The CDR3 is 18 amino acids. CDR1 is SGHKS and CDR2 is YYEKEE in the germline V gene (reference sequence). The CDR3 sequence: CASSYITDRPISGNTIYF. The CDR3 bases are TGTGCCAGCAGCTACATCACTGACAGGCCTATCTCTGGAAACACCATATATTTT. Full variable domain (missing parts from reference TRBV5-5 and TRBJ1-3): DAGVTQSPTHLIKTRGQQVTLRCSPISGHKSVSWYQQVLGQGPQFIFQYYEKEERGRGNFPDRFSARQFPNYSSELNVNALLLGDSALYLCASSYITDRPISGNTIYFGEGSWLTVV.

This clonotype was detected many times. Germline is not matched at one junction end, which may reflect a read error. The rearrangement links TRBV5-1 to TRBJ2-5; tentative D call: TRBD1 (6 bases). Germline assignment: CDR1 SGHRS and CDR2 YFSETQ. The CDR3 is made up of 13 amino acids. The CDR3 region is CASSLQGQETQYF. As DNA, the CDR3 is TGTGCCAGCAGTTTACAGGGACAAGAGACCCAGTACTTC.

V is TRBV4-3 and J is TRBJ1-5, with TRBD1 matching over 10 bases. This CDR3 is 19 amino acids long. Germline-derived CDR1 and CDR2 are LGHNA and YSLEER. J lost 7 bases, V lost 0 bases, and 15 bases had no gene match. The CDR3 here is CASSQDPGRGTGDGQPQHF. The CDR3 DNA reads as TGCGCCAGCAGCCAAGATCCCGGGCGCGGGACAGGGGACGGACAGCCCCAGCATTTT.

This clonotype has a count of ten or more. The chain links TRBV9 to TRBJ2-3; the match to TRBD1 covers 9 bases. The CDR3 contains 19 residues. Germline CDR1 is SGDLS and CDR2 is YYNGEE. The ends lost 2 bases at V and 4 bases at J; junction bases unmatched: 17. CDR3 amino acids: CASSVHPRGPDRGADTQYF. CDR3 in DNA: TGTGCCAGCAGCGTCCATCCTAGGGGACCGGACAGGGGCGCAGATACGCAGTATTTT.

J is TRBJ1-1 and V is TRBV20-1; a possible D gene is TRBD1 (5 bases). Per the germline V gene, CDR1 is DFQATT and CDR2 is SNEGSKA (reference sequence). This CDR3 is built from 14 residues. Trimming removed 0 bases from V and 3 bases from J, with 11 bases in between. The CDR3 region is CSARDRLGHTEAFF. In DNA, the CDR3 is TGCAGTGCTAGAGATCGGTTGGGACACACTGAAGCTTTCTTT.

This clonotype has a count of ten or more. V and J are TRBV5-1 and TRBJ1-1; TRBD1 is a possible D gene (6 bases). The CDR3 runs 14 residues. Trimming removed 3 bases at V and 1 base at J, with 10 bases between. CDR1 and CDR2 (germline): SGHRS, YFSETQ. The CDR3: CASSSQGPNTEAFF. In DNA, the CDR3 is TGCGCCAGCAGCTCACAGGGACCGAACACTGAAGCTTTCTTT.

Ten or more counts support this clonotype. J is TRBJ2-1 and V is TRBV11-2; 11 bases are a match to TRBD2. This CDR3 region has 14 residues. V dropped 5 bases and J dropped 9; count of bases not matched to a gene: 6. The germline gives CDR1 SGHAT, CDR2 FQNNGV. For the CDR3, the DNA is TGTGCCAGCAGCCCACTAGCGGGGGTCAGTGAGCAGTTCTTC. This gives the protein CASSPLAGVSEQFF.

This clonotype occurred many times. The chain is built from TRBV20-1 and TRBJ1-2, with a possible D match to TRBD1 (5 bases). V dropped 6 bases and J dropped 2 bases, with 13 bases sitting between them. Germline CDR1 reads DFQATT; CDR2 reads SNEGSKA (reference sequence). This CDR3 comprises 13 residues. The CDR3 nucleotides are TGCAGTGCCCCGGGACGCATCAACTATGGCTACACCTTC. Translated, it gives CSAPGRINYGYTF.

This clonotype was picked up many times. This chain connects TRBV7-9 to TRBJ2-3; perhaps TRBD2 as D (6 bases). V lost 1 base and J lost 2, with 10 bases in between. The CDR3 runs 15 residues. Germline V gives CDR1 SEHNR, CDR2 FQNEAQ (reference sequence). The CDR3 region has the DNA TGTGCCAGCAGCTTAGGACTAGGGCACACAGATACGCAGTATTTT. This translates into CASSLGLGHTDTQYF.

J is TRBJ2-2 and V is TRBV5-1, with TRBD2 as a possible D gene (5 bases). From germline, CDR1 is SGHRS and CDR2 YFSETQ. The CDR3 covers 14 residues. V gave up 0 bases and J gave up 7 bases, with 10 bases separating them. CDR3: CASSLAGAGGELFF. The CDR3, as DNA: TGCGCCAGCAGCTTGGCCGGCGCGGGCGGGGAGCTGTTTTTT.